This is a list of T cell receptor beta chains from one sample in a study of T cells in Graves' hyperthyroidism and ophthalmopathy. MiXCR, applied by TCRdb to the multiplex PCR reads, yields one record per CDR3 protein. The sample has a few hundred thousand distinct CDR3 sequences, about 16% seen once. Source material: blood. The receptor set was obtained from a woman under 40 with Graves' ophthalmopathy. CDR3s include the opening cysteine and the closing phenylalanine or tryptophan.

V gene	J gene	CDR3 protein
TRBV12-3/TRBV12-4	TRBJ2-5	CASSPGAGETQYF
TRBV28	TRBJ2-4	CASSLGDSGIQYF
TRBV10-2	TRBJ2-5	CASSEGGRQETQYF
TRBV6-1	TRBJ2-5	CASSYGGAVEETQYF
TRBV6-1	TRBJ1-1	CASSFISADEAFF
TRBV2	TRBJ2-7	CASSVGGEGEQYF
TRBV15	TRBJ1-1	CATSRDFLPGGNSEAFF
TRBV2	TRBJ2-7	CASSGGGPEQYF
TRBV20-1	TRBJ2-7	CSANRDPYEQYF
TRBV24-1	TRBJ2-1	CATSDVSGRANYEQFF
TRBV28	TRBJ2-2	CASSDDTLNTGELFF
TRBV27	TRBJ2-5	CASGAGTDQETQYF
TRBV9	TRBJ1-2	CASSVSGEDGYTF
TRBV7-8	TRBJ2-7	CASSLGAPGTVITKTYEQYF
TRBV3-1	TRBJ2-1	CASSQDPPSGSSNEQFF
TRBV20-1	TRBJ2-1	CSARVGSYNEQFF
TRBV12-3/TRBV12-4	TRBJ2-7	CASRLDSSSYEQYF
TRBV7-3	TRBJ2-2	CASSFGRESTGELFF
TRBV20-1	TRBJ2-3	CSADLHASTDTRYF
TRBV19	TRBJ2-7	CASSTVKGGEQYF
TRBV27	TRBJ2-3	CASSLLEGLGTQYF
TRBV24-1	TRBJ1-2	CATSDGAFYGYTF
TRBV20-1	TRBJ2-7	CSASNPFFLYEQYF
TRBV6-1	TRBJ2-2	CASSRHGAGANTGELFF
TRBV7-9	TRBJ2-7	CASSSTRGLHEQYF
TRBV6-1	TRBJ2-2	CASSSRGNTGELFF
TRBV18	TRBJ1-2	CASSPPVRAGYTF
TRBV6-4	TRBJ2-6	CASSNGGANVLTF
TRBV30	TRBJ1-1	CAWKTGLVTEAFF
TRBV12-3/TRBV12-4	TRBJ2-1	CASRERDEQFF
TRBV7-2	TRBJ2-3	CASSLVGSTDTQYF
TRBV20-1	TRBJ1-1	CSASLPDPHEAFF
TRBV12-3/TRBV12-4	TRBJ1-4	CASSVGPRELFF
TRBV24-1	TRBJ2-5	CATSDLTFRPKRETQYF
TRBV20-1	TRBJ1-5	CSAQVGGGSGPQHF
TRBV7-2	TRBJ2-2	CASSRTSDIGELFF
TRBV6-5	TRBJ1-1	CASSYVGQTNTEAFF
TRBV28	TRBJ2-7	CASGTSGRDEQYF
TRBV3-1	TRBJ1-1	CASSEQNTEAFF
TRBV7-2	TRBJ1-6	CASSLVPQGGSPLHF
TRBV29-1	TRBJ2-3	CSGGGGAGTDTQYF
TRBV2	TRBJ1-1	CASSEDVQGNTEAFF
TRBV20-1	TRBJ2-7	CKGTSGYEQYF
TRBV28	TRBJ2-3	CASSLGGPYTDTQYF
TRBV5-8	TRBJ2-3	CASSLSGYTSTDTQYF
TRBV27	TRBJ2-5	CASSFAGAFQETQYF
TRBV3-1	TRBJ2-7	CASSQSSSYEQYF
TRBV28	TRBJ2-5	CASSGGSETQYF
TRBV30	TRBJ1-2	CARSHVGQVIYTF